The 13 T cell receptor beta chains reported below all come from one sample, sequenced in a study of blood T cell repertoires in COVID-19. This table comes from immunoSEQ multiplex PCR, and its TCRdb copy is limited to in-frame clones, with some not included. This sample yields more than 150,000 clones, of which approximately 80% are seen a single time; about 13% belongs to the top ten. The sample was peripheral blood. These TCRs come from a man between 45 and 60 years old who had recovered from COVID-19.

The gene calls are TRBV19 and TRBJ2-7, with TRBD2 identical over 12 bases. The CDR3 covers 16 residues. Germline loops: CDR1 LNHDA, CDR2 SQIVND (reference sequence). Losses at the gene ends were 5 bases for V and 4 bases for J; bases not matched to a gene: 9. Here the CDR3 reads CASSWRTSGKSYEQYF. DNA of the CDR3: TGTGCCAGTAGTTGGAGGACTAGCGGGAAAAGTTACGAGCAGTACTTC.

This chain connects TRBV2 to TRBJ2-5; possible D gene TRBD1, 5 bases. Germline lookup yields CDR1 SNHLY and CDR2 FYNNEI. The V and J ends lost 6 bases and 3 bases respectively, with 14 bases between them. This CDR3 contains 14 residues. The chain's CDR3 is CASRLGEAKETQYF. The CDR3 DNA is TGTGCCAGCAGGCTAGGGGAAGCGAAAGAGACCCAGTACTTC.

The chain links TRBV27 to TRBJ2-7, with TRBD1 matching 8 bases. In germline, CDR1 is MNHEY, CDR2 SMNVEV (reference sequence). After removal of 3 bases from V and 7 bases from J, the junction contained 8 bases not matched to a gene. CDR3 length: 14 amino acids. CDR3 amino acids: CASSFNDRGREQYF. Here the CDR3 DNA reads TGTGCCAGCAGTTTCAACGACAGGGGTAGGGAGCAGTACTTC.

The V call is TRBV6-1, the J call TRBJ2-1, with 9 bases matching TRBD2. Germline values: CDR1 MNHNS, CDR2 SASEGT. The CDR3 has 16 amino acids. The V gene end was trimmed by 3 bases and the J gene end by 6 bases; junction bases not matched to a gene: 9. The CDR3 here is CASSEIFAGGPNEQFF. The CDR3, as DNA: TGTGCCAGCAGTGAGATATTTGCGGGAGGGCCCAATGAGCAGTTCTTC.

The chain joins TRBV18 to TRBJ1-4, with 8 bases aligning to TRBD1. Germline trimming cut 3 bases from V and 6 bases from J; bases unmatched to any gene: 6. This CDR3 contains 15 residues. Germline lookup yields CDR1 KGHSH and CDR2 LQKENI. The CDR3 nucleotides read TGTGCCAGCTCACCGGTCAGGGGGCGGGATGAAAAACTGTTTTTT. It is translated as CASSPVRGRDEKLFF.

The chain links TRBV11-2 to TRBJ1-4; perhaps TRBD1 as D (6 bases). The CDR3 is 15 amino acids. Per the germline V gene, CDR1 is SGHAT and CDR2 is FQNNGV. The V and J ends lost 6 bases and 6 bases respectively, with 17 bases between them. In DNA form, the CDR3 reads TGTGCCAGCAGTCATTCAGGGGTCGGAGATGAAAAACTGTTTTTT. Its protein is CASSHSGVGDEKLFF.

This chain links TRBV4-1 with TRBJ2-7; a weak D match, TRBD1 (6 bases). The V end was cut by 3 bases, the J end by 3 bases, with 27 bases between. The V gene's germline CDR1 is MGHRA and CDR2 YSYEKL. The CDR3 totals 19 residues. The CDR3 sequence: CASSQGLILQGQFYYEQYF. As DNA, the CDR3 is TGCGCCAGCAGCCAGGGTCTGATCCTACAGGGTCAGTTCTACTACGAGCAGTACTTC.

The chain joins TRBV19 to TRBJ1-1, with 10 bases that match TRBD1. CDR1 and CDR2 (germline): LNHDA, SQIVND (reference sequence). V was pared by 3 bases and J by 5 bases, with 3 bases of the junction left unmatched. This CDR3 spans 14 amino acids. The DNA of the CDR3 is TGTGCCAGTAGTATCCCGGGACAGGGGACTGAAGCTTTCTTT. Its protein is CASSIPGQGTEAFF.

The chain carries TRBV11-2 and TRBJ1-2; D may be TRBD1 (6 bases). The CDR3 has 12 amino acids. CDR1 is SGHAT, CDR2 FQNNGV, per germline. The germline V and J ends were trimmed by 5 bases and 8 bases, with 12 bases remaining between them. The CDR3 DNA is TGTGCCAGCAGCAACAGGGATCTCGGCTACACCTTC. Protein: CASSNRDLGYTF.

The CDR3, as DNA: TGTGCCAGCAGCCAAGAGGTGGGGGGGACTGAAGCTTTCTTT. The encoded protein is CASSQEVGGTEAFF. J is TRBJ1-1 and V is TRBV14; TRBD1 is a possible D gene (5 bases). The CDR3 length is 14 residues. CDR1 is SGHDN, CDR2 FVKESK, per germline. V dropped 0 bases and J dropped 5 bases, with 10 bases sitting between them.

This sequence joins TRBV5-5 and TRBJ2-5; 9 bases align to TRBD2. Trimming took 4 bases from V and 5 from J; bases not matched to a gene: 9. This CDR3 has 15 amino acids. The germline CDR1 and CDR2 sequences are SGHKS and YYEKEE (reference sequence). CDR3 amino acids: CASSLIAGAGETQYF. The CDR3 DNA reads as TGTGCCAGCAGCCTGATAGCGGGAGCAGGCGAGACCCAGTACTTC.

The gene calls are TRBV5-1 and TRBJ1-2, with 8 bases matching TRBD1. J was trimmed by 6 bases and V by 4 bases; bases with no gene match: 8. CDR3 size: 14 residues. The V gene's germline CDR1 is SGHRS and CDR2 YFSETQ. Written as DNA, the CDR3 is TGCGCCAGCAGCCCGCAGGGGGCTATCGATGGCTACACCTTC. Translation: CASSPQGAIDGYTF.

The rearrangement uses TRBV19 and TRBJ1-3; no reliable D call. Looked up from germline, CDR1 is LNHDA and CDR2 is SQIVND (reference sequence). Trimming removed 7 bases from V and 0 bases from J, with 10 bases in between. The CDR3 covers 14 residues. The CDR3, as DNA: TGTGCCAGTAATGACCCAGGCTCTGGAAACACCATATATTTT. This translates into CASNDPGSGNTIYF. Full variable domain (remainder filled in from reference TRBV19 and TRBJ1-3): DGGITQSPKYLFRKEGQNVTLSCEQNLNHDAMYWYRQDPGQGLRLIYYSQIVNDFQKGDIAEGYSVSREKKESFPLTVTSAQKNPTAFYLCASNDPGSGNTIYFGEGSWLTVV.